One sample yielded the 2 T cell receptor beta chains listed below, sequenced in a study of T cell responses to AZD1222 COVID-19 vaccine. Repertoires were generated with immunoSEQ multiplex PCR, while TCRdb's copy carries only in-frame clones and drops some. The data show roughly 140,000 clones, with around 87% seen just once and 8% to 10% held by the top ten. The sequenced sample was peripheral blood, obtained 28 days after the second AZD1222 dose. All receptors come from an adult who received the AZD1222 COVID-19 vaccine.

This clone was detected once. The chain joins TRBV29-1 to TRBJ1-2; D gene uncertain. V was shortened by 6 bases and J by 8 bases, with 22 bases between the two germline ends. CDR1 and CDR2 from the germline V gene are SQVTM and ANQGSEA. The CDR3 consists of 14 residues. For the CDR3, the DNA is TGCAGCGTCACATGGAGGTGGAACTCCTGGGGCTACACCTTC. This codes for CSVTWRWNSWGYTF.

The chain joins TRBV13 to TRBJ1-1; 9 nucleotides line up with TRBD1. Germline CDR1 and CDR2: PRHDT and FYEKMQ (reference sequence). V trimming: 10 bases; J trimming: 1 base; junction bases outside the gene matches: 4. This CDR3 is built from 13 residues. The CDR3 DNA is TGTGCCACAAAGGGACAGGGGAACACTGAAGCTTTCTTT. Protein sequence: CATKGQGNTEAFF.